This T cell receptor (beta chain) derives from a study of beta chain features in type 1 diabetes. The study, taken as a whole, reports: Within each of all four CD4+ subsets, Type 1 diabetes patients had TCRB CDR3s that were moderately but significantly shorter.

The CDR3 runs 17 residues. V lost 2 bases to trimming and J lost 0 bases, with 12 bases between them. Germline V gene data show CDR1 as SGHRS and CDR2 as YFSETQ. In its sample, this clone was seen many times. Its antigen remains unidentified. The isolated RNA, all of it, was reverse transcribed, so expressed TCRB transcripts were what got sequenced. Clones were sequenced by immunoSEQ multiplex PCR, and TCRdb holds only the in-frame ones, with some missing. The sample carries 300,000 to 400,000 clones, over 8.5% recorded once. The V and J genes are TRBV5-1 and TRBJ2-6, with D possibly matching TRBD1 (6 bases). Sequencing input: central memory CD4+ T cells from blood. The TCR originated in a young man with type 1 diabetes. The CDR3 reads CASSFTGQLSGANVLTF. In DNA form, the CDR3 reads TGCGCCAGCAGCTTTACAGGGCAACTCTCTGGGGCCAACGTCCTGACTTTC.